These 32 T cell receptor beta chains were sequenced from one sample in a study of beta chain features in type 1 diabetes. cDNA synthesis used the whole RNA isolate, giving expressed TCRB sequences. Sequencing was performed with immunoSEQ multiplex PCR; in TCRdb, only in-frame clones are kept and a portion is missing. This table has some 220,000 clones, roughly 11% appearing once. Sequenced material: central memory CD4+ T cells from blood. The source of these receptors is a man aged 18 to 29 in good health.

The table lists this clone with many counts. The rearrangement uses TRBV7-2 and TRBJ2-1; D unresolved. The V gene's germline CDR1 is SGHTA and CDR2 FQGNSA. The CDR3 runs 13 residues. V lost 7 bases, J lost 0 bases, and 7 bases lay in between. CDR3 sequence: CASIESSYNEQFF. The CDR3 nucleotides read TGTGCCAGCATCGAGTCCTCCTACAATGAGCAGTTCTTC.

This clone has just a few counts. This could be a read error, since a much larger clone is one nucleotide away. The V gene is TRBV7-2, the J gene TRBJ2-5, with TRBD2 matching 7 bases. With 7 bases clipped from V and 2 bases from J, the junction kept 13 bases outside the gene matches. The CDR3 is 16 residues long. Germline CDR1 is SGHTA and CDR2 is FQGNSA. The CDR3 sequence: CASTASGGSGQETQYF. In nucleotides, the CDR3 is TGTGCCAGCACCGCCTCCGGGGGGTCGGGACAAGAGACCCAGTACTTC. Using reference TRBV7-2 and TRBJ2-5 for the parts outside the CDR3, the full variable domain is GAGVSQSPSNKVTEKGKDVELRCDPISGHTALYWYRQSLGQGLEFLIYFQGNSAPDKSGLPSDRFSAERTGGSVSTLTIQRTQQEDSAVYLCASTASGGSGQETQYFGPGTRLLVL.

The V and J genes are TRBV5-1 and TRBJ1-2; 7 nucleotides agree with TRBD1. Losses at the gene ends were 4 bases for V and 8 bases for J; bases not matched to a gene: 8. Germline V gene data show CDR1 as SGHRS and CDR2 as YFSETQ. CDR3 size: 13 residues. CDR3 nucleotides: TGCGCCAGCAGCGCGACAGGGTGGGGCGGCTACACCTTC. This codes for CASSATGWGGYTF.

The genes are TRBV7-9 and TRBJ1-1; a weak D match, TRBD1 (6 bases). V lost 1 base to trimming and J lost 3 bases, with 9 bases between them. The CDR3 length is 14 residues. CDR1 and CDR2 (germline): SEHNR, FQNEAQ (reference sequence). The chain's CDR3 is CASSLVGGHTEAFF. CDR3 bases: TGTGCCAGCAGCTTAGTGGGGGGGCACACTGAAGCTTTCTTT.

The rearrangement uses TRBV18 and TRBJ2-7; TRBD1 agrees at 9 bases. The CDR3 is 12 amino acids. Germline CDR1 reads KGHSH; CDR2 reads LQKENI. J lost 7 bases, V lost 5 bases, and 3 bases had no gene match. The chain's CDR3 is CASSSGQGEQYF. CDR3 DNA: TGTGCCAGCTCATCCGGACAGGGGGAGCAGTACTTC.

The chain carries TRBV11-2 and TRBJ2-4, with 7 positions matching TRBD1. The CDR3 sequence is 14 residues long. Unmatched junction bases numbered 3, after V lost 3 bases and J lost 4 bases. The germline V gene encodes CDR1 SGHAT and CDR2 FQNNGV. In DNA, the CDR3 is TGTGCCAGCAGCTTCGGGACAGTTAAAAACATTCAGTACTTC. This gives the protein CASSFGTVKNIQYF.

This chain links TRBV25-1 with TRBJ2-2; tentative D call: TRBD1 (5 bases). V was pared by 3 bases and J by 8 bases, with 10 bases between. Per the germline V gene, CDR1 is MGHDK and CDR2 is SYGVNS. The CDR3 loop spans 13 amino acids. The CDR3 nucleotides read TGTGCCAGCAGTGAGACGAACAGGGGGGAGCTGTTTTTT. It translates to CASSETNRGELFF.

This clone was seen more than once but under ten times. The chain uses TRBV5-1 and TRBJ1-5; TRBD1 agrees at 9 bases. Trimming removed 0 bases from V and 8 bases from J; junction bases left unmatched: 3. The CDR3 has 14 residues. Germline lookup yields CDR1 SGHRS and CDR2 YFSETQ. The CDR3: CASSLEGQGEPQHF. The CDR3 coding sequence is TGCGCCAGCAGCTTGGAGGGACAGGGCGAGCCCCAGCATTTT.

This clone has ten or more counts. The chain employs TRBV7-2 and TRBJ2-7; 8 bases map to TRBD2. The length of the CDR3 is 15 residues. With V trimmed by 6 bases and J by 0 bases, 7 bases remained unmatched. Germline V gives CDR1 SGHTA, CDR2 FQGNSA. The CDR3 DNA follows: TGTGCCAGCAGTCCGCGGGAGGTTACCTCCTACGAGCAGTACTTC. Residues: CASSPREVTSYEQYF.

The chain's CDR3 is CASSLAGLTLAKNIQYF. DNA of the CDR3: TGTGCCAGTAGTCTCGCGGGGCTGACCTTAGCCAAAAACATTCAGTACTTC. The chain joins TRBV19 to TRBJ2-4, with D possibly being TRBD2 (6 bases). The V end was cut by 5 bases, the J end by 0 bases, with 17 bases between. The CDR3 contains 17 residues. The germline V gene has CDR1 LNHDA and CDR2 SQIVND (reference sequence). The entire variable domain, with the rest obtained from reference TRBV19 and TRBJ2-4, is as follows: DGGITQSPKYLFRKEGQNVTLSCEQNLNHDAMYWYRQDPGQGLRLIYYSQIVNDFQKGDIAEGYSVSREKKESFPLTVTSAQKNPTAFYLCASSLAGLTLAKNIQYFGAGTRLSVL.

The J gene is TRBJ2-3, the V gene TRBV6-5, with D possibly TRBD2 on 5 matching bases. The CDR3 length is 15 residues. V gave up 10 bases and J gave up 0 bases, with 17 bases separating them. Germline assignment: CDR1 MNHEY and CDR2 SVGAGI. CDR3 coding DNA: TGTGCCATCACCCTCAGCGGCCTGAGCACAGATACGCAGTATTTT. It codes for CAITLSGLSTDTQYF.

This clone has just a few counts. The chain links TRBV6-1 to TRBJ2-3, with D possibly being TRBD2 (6 bases). Germline CDR1 is MNHNS and CDR2 is SASEGT. Trimming shortened V by 7 bases and J by 0 bases, and 11 bases separated the two germline ends. The CDR3 consists of 14 residues. CDR3 nucleotides: TGTGCCAGCATCCGCCGGGAGAGCACAGATACGCAGTATTTT. Translation gives CASIRRESTDTQYF.

On this clone: Compared with germline, one end of the junction differs, possibly owing to a read error. V usage is TRBV6-5 and J usage is TRBJ2-5; no definite D call. The CDR3 is 11 residues long. Germline V gives CDR1 MNHEY, CDR2 SVGAGI. CDR3 protein: CAISELGTQYF. CDR3 DNA sequence: TGTGCCATCAGTGAATTGGGGACCCAGTACTTC.

This clone showed up many times. This CDR3 is also generated by other DNA sequences in the sample. The V and J genes are TRBV20-1 and TRBJ2-1; D unresolved. Trimming shortened V by 6 bases and J by 4 bases, and 4 bases separated the two germline ends. The germline V gene encodes CDR1 DFQATT and CDR2 SNEGSKA (reference sequence). CDR3 length equals 10 residues. CDR3 sequence reads: CSAIYNEQFF. Here the CDR3 DNA reads TGCAGTGCCATTTACAATGAGCAGTTCTTC.

The chain carries TRBV2 and TRBJ1-1, with D possibly being TRBD1 (5 bases). V was pared by 7 bases and J by 2 bases, with 14 bases between. CDR3 length equals 14 residues. Germline values: CDR1 SNHLY, CDR2 FYNNEI. The CDR3 reads CASTLLGGNTEAFF. The CDR3 DNA sequence: TGTGCCAGCACGCTTCTGGGGGGTAACACTGAAGCTTTCTTT.

This clone was counted only a few times. Other nucleotide sequences in the sample specify the same CDR3. This rearrangement joins TRBV30 to TRBJ2-3, with D uncertain. Germline CDR1 reads GTSNPN; CDR2 reads SVGIG (reference sequence). The V gene lost 2 bases and the J gene lost 2 bases, with 2 bases spanning the gap. The CDR3 length is 11 residues. CDR3 coding DNA: TGTGCCTGGAGTTCCACAGATACGCAGTATTTT. This sequence encodes CAWSSTDTQYF.

This chain links TRBV7-3 with TRBJ1-3; D not certain. The V end lost 3 bases, the J end lost 0 bases, and 9 bases lay between the germline ends. This CDR3 has 15 amino acids. Germline CDR1 reads SGHTA; CDR2 reads FQGTGA. In DNA form, the CDR3 reads TGTGCCAGCAGCTTTGGCGGAACCTCTGGAAACACCATATATTTT. Its protein is CASSFGGTSGNTIYF.

The V gene is TRBV27, the J gene TRBJ2-3, with D unresolved. Germline V gene lookup returns CDR1 MNHEY and CDR2 SMNVEV (reference sequence). V lost 2 bases and J 4 bases, leaving 10 bases between the germline ends. CDR3 length: 14 residues. The CDR3 here is CASSLVPGSDTQYF. CDR3 coding DNA: TGTGCCAGCAGTTTAGTCCCAGGATCAGATACGCAGTATTTT.

The chain carries TRBV7-2 and TRBJ1-1, with D uncertain. This CDR3 spans 13 amino acids. The V and J ends lost 2 bases and 0 bases respectively, with 4 bases between them. CDR1 SGHTA and CDR2 FQGNSA come from the germline V gene. The CDR3 region is CASSLRMNTEAFF. In DNA form, the CDR3 reads TGTGCCAGCAGCTTAAGGATGAACACTGAAGCTTTCTTT.

A few counts support this clone. The chain uses TRBV18 and TRBJ2-1; D remains unclear. Germline V lookup: CDR1 KGHSH, CDR2 LQKENI. V lost 6 bases to trimming and J lost 4 bases, with 19 bases between them. This CDR3 spans 16 amino acids. The CDR3 DNA sequence: TGTGCCAGCTCCCCATTGGGTGTGGCTTCGTACAATGAGCAGTTCTTC. It yields the protein CASSPLGVASYNEQFF.

This clone was counted at least ten times. The CDR3: CASSPFLLAGDGEQFF. CDR3 nucleotides: TGTGCCAGCAGCCCCTTCCTGCTAGCGGGAGATGGTGAGCAGTTCTTC. The chain links TRBV11-1 to TRBJ2-1; 10 positions match TRBD2. There are 16 residues in the CDR3. V shed 5 bases and J 9 bases; nucleotides not matched to a gene: 13. Germline CDR1 reads SGHAT; CDR2 reads FQDESV (reference sequence).

The table lists this clone with a few counts. The chain combines TRBV29-1 with TRBJ1-1, with a weak D call TRBD1 (6 bases). The CDR3 length is 14 residues. V gave up 0 bases and J gave up 5 bases, with 13 bases separating them. The germline CDR1 and CDR2 sequences are SQVTM and ANQGSEA. The DNA of the CDR3 is TGCAGCGTTGAAGACTGGACAGCCCGGACTGAAGCTTTCTTT. Amino acid sequence: CSVEDWTARTEAFF.

The chain joins TRBV28 to TRBJ2-7; perhaps TRBD2 as D (7 bases). The germline V gene encodes CDR1 MDHEN and CDR2 SYDVKM. V was trimmed by 7 bases and J by 12 bases, leaving 22 bases between them. This CDR3 has 13 residues. The CDR3, as DNA: TGTGCCAGCACCCAGCCGGCGGGGGCCCCACCGTACTTC. This sequence encodes CASTQPAGAPPYF.

This clone has just a few counts. CDR3 region: CASTETGPFYGYTF. The DNA of the CDR3 is TGTGCCAGCACGGAGACAGGGCCGTTCTATGGCTACACCTTC. V and J are TRBV28 and TRBJ1-2, with 7 positions matching TRBD1. In germline, CDR1 is MDHEN, CDR2 SYDVKM. The CDR3 covers 14 residues. J gave up 4 bases and V 7 bases, and 9 bases lay outside the gene matches.

This clone came up a few times. This chain joins TRBV29-1 and TRBJ2-2; D not certain. The CDR3 totals 12 residues. Germline CDR1 is SQVTM and CDR2 is ANQGSEA. V lost 6 bases and J lost 1, with 6 bases in between. Written as DNA, the CDR3 is TGCAGCGTAGGCATGAACACCGGGGAGCTGTTTTTT. Translated, it gives CSVGMNTGELFF.

This clone was counted only a few times. CDR3 amino acids: CASSGYRESTSKTQYF. The CDR3 region has the DNA TGTGCCAGCAGCGGCTACAGGGAGTCTACCTCTAAGACCCAGTACTTC. The chain uses TRBV9 and TRBJ2-5; maybe TRBD1 (6 bases). V was clipped by 3 bases and J by 6 bases, with 21 bases between them. This CDR3 has 16 amino acids. From germline, CDR1 is SGDLS and CDR2 YYNGEE. The full variable domain, its missing parts supplied by reference TRBV9 and TRBJ2-5, is DSGVTQTPKHLITATGQRVTLRCSPRSGDLSVYWYQQSLDQGLQFLIQYYNGEERAKGNILERFSAQQFPDLHSELNLSSLELGDSALYFCASSGYRESTSKTQYFGPGTRLLVL.

The gene calls are TRBV7-2 and TRBJ2-3; perhaps TRBD2 as D (5 bases). This CDR3 is 14 amino acids long. Germline values: CDR1 SGHTA, CDR2 FQGNSA. Trimming left V 5 bases short and J 5 bases short, with 14 bases between. CDR3 in DNA: TGTGCCAGCAGCATAGAACGGGGTGAAGATACGCAGTATTTT. Amino acid sequence: CASSIERGEDTQYF.

Comment on this clone: The same CDR3 can be traced to other DNA sequences in this sample. This chain links TRBV6-5 with TRBJ2-5, with D tentatively TRBD2 (5 bases). Germline assignment: CDR1 MNHEY and CDR2 SVGAGI. This CDR3 comprises 13 residues. Trimming cost V 3 bases and J 4 bases, with 9 bases left between them. CDR3 DNA sequence: TGTGCCAGCAGTTATCGTGGGAGAGAGACCCAGTACTTC. It is translated as CASSYRGRETQYF.

This clone was picked up many times. The chain has TRBV7-7 and TRBJ2-3; D could derive from TRBD1 or TRBD2 (5 bases each). Looked up from germline, CDR1 is SSHAT and CDR2 is FNYEAQ (reference sequence). The length of the CDR3 is 15 residues. V was trimmed by 5 bases and J by 0 bases, leaving 12 bases between them. CDR3 in amino acids: CASSLGTVSTDTQYF. The CDR3 coding sequence is TGTGCCAGCAGCCTCGGGACGGTTAGCACAGATACGCAGTATTTT.

The genes are TRBV11-2 and TRBJ2-4; 7 bases line up with TRBD1. The CDR3 has 16 amino acids. The trim removed 1 base at V and 4 bases at J, leaving 7 bases unmatched. CDR1 is SGHAT and CDR2 is FQNNGV in the germline V gene. The CDR3 coding sequence is TGTGCCAGCAGCTTAGCCGCCGGGACAGCTAAAAACATTCAGTACTTC. It yields the protein CASSLAAGTAKNIQYF.

The V call is TRBV28, the J call TRBJ1-2; 7 bases are shared with TRBD1. V gave up 6 bases and J gave up 7 bases; unmatched junction bases: 5. Germline CDR1 and CDR2: MDHEN and SYDVKM. CDR3 size: 12 residues. This CDR3 is CASSPDRIGYTF. The CDR3, as DNA: TGTGCCAGCAGCCCGGACAGGATTGGCTACACCTTC.

This clone was seen a handful of times. The CDR3 is CASSPPGGSTDTQYF. In nucleotides, the CDR3 is TGTGCCAGCAGTCCACCGGGGGGGTCCACAGATACGCAGTATTTT. This chain joins TRBV28 and TRBJ2-3; TRBD2 aligns across 8 bases. With 5 bases clipped from V and 2 bases from J, the junction kept 6 bases outside the gene matches. The CDR3 has 15 residues. CDR1 MDHEN and CDR2 SYDVKM come from the germline V gene.